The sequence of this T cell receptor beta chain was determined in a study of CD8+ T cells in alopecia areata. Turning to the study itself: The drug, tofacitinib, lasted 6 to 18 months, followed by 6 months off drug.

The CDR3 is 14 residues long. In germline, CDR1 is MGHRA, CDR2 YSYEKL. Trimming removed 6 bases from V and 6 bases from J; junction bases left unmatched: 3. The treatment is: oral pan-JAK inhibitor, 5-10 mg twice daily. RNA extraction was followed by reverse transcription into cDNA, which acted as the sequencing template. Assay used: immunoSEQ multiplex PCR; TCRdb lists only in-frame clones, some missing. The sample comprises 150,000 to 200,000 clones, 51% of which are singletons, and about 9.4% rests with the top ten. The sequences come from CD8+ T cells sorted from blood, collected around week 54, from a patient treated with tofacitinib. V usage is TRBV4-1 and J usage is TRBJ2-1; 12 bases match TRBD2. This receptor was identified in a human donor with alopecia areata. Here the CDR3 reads CASRTSGGTNEQFF. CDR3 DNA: TGCGCCAGCAGAACTAGCGGGGGGACCAATGAGCAGTTCTTC.